This T cell receptor (beta chain) originates from a study of CD8 T cells in ankylosing spondylitis. Findings of the study overall: Both synovial fluid and blood in reactive arthritis had previously been reported to carry some motif variants. Blood from ankylosing spondylitis patients appeared to carry a characteristic roughly eight-variant TCR beta motif. Significant enrichment of disease-linked clones was reported in matched ankylosing spondylitis synovial fluid.

Trimming removed 7 bases from V and 4 bases from J, with 10 bases in between. Germline values: CDR1 SNHLY, CDR2 FYNNEI. The CDR3 consists of 13 residues. TCRdb re-derived calls from the 5' RACE reads in MiXCR, one entry per CDR3 protein. The table lists roughly 450,000 distinct CDR3 sequences, approximately 26% of them singletons. With respect to this clonotype: Its antigen is unknown.

Source material: blood, either unsorted or a sorted T cell fraction (not recorded which). The chain links TRBV2 to TRBJ1-4, with no clear D. The TCR originated in a male donor with ankylosing spondylitis. CDR3 residues: CASTAGLNEKLFF. For the CDR3, the DNA is TGTGCCAGCACGGCCGGACTTAATGAAAAACTGTTTTTT. The full variable domain, its missing parts supplied by reference TRBV2 and TRBJ1-4, is EPEVTQTPSHQVTQMGQEVILRCVPISNHLYFYWYRQILGQKVEFLVSFYNNEISEKSEIFDDQFSVERPDGSNFTLKIRSTKLEDSAMYFCASTAGLNEKLFFGSGTQLSVL.